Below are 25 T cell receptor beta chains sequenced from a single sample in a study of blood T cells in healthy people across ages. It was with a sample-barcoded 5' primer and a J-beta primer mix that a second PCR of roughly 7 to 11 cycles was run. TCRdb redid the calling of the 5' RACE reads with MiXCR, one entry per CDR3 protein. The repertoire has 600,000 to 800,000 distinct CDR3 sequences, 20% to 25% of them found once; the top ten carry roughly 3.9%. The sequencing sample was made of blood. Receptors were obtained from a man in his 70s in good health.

CDR3 in DNA: TGTGCCAGCAGCCGCAACAGCCATCGGAACTATGGCTACACCTTC. Translation: CASSRNSHRNYGYTF. This chain links TRBV7-2 with TRBJ1-2; D ambiguous. Germline V lookup: CDR1 SGHTA, CDR2 FQGNSA. The CDR3 spans 15 residues. The ends were cut back, 5 bases at V and 2 bases at J, with 15 bases in the middle.

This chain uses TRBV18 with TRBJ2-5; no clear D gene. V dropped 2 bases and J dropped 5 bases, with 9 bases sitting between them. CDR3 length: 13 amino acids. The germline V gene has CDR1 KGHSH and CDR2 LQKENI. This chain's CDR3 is CASSPVTLETQYF. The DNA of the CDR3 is TGTGCCAGCTCACCAGTCACGTTGGAGACCCAGTACTTC.

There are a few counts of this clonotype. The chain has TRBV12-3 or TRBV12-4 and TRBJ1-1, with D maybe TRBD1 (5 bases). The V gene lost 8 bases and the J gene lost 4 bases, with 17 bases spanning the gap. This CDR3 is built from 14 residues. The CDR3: CASGPRVRGTEAFF. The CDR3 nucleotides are TGTGCCAGCGGTCCGAGGGTTAGGGGCACTGAAGCTTTCTTT.

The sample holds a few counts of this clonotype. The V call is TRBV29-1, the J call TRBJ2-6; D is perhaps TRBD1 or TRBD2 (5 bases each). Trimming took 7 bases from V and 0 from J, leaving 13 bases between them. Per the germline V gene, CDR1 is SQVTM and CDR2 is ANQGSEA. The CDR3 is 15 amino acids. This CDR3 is CSARDGSSGANVLTF. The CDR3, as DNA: TGCAGCGCTAGGGACGGCAGCTCTGGGGCCAACGTCCTGACTTTC. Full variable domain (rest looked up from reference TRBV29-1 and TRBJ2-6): SAVISQKPSRDICQRGTSLTIQCQVDSQVTMMFWYRQQPGQSLTLIATANQGSEATYESGFVIDKFPISRPNLTFSTLTVSNMSPEDSSIYLCSARDGSSGANVLTFGAGSRLTVL.

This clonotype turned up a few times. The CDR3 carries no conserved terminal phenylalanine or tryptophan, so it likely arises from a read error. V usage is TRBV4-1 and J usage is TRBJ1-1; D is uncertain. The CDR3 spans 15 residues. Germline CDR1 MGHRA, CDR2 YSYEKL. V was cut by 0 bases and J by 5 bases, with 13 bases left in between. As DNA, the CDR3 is TGCGCCAGCAGCCAAGACTCTTGGCAATGGACTGAAGCTTTCTCT. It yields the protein CASSQDSWQWTEAFS.

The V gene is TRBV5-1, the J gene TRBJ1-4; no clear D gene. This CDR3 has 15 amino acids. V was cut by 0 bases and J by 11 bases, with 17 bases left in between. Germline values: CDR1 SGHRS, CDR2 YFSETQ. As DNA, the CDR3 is TGCGCCAGCAGCTTGGCCAAGGGTGGCGACGAGAAACTGTTTTTT. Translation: CASSLAKGGDEKLFF.

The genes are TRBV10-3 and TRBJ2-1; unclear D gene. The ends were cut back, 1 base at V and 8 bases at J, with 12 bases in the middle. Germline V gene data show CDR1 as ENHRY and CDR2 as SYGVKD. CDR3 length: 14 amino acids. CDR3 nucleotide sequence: TGTGCCATCAGTGAGTATCCAGTAGTCCATGAGCAGTTCTTC. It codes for CAISEYPVVHEQFF.

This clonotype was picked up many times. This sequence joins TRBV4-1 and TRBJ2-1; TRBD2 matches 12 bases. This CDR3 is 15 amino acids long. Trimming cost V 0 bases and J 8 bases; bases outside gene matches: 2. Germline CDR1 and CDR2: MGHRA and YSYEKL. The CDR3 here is CASSQETSGSDEQFF. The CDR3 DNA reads TGCGCCAGCAGCCAAGAGACTAGCGGGAGTGATGAGCAGTTCTTC.

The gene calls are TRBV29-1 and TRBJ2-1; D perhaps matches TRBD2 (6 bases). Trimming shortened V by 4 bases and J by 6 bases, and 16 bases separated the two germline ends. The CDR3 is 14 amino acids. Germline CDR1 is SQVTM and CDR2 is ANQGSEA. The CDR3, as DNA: TGCAGCGTTGGAGATGCGGGACCGGTCAATGAGCAGTTCTTC. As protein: CSVGDAGPVNEQFF.

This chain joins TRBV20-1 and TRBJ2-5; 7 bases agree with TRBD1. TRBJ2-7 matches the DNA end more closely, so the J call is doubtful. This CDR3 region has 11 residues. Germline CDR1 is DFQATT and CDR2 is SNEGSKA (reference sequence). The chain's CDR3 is CSATDRDEQYF. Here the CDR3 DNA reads TGCAGTGCCACCGACAGGGACGAGCAGTACTTC.

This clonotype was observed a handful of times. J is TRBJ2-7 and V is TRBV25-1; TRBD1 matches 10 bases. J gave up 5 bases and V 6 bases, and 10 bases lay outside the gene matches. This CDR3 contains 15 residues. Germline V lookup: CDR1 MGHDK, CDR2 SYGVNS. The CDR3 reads CASSRSGQGENEQYF. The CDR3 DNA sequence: TGTGCCAGCAGCCGTTCTGGACAGGGGGAAAACGAGCAGTACTTC.

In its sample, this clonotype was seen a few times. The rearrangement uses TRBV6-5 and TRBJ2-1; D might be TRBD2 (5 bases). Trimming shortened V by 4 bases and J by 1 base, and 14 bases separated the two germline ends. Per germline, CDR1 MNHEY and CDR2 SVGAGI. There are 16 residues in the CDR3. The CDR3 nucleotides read TGTGCCAGCAGTTCTCCCCGGGAAAGATCCTACAATGAGCAGTTCTTC. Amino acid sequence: CASSSPRERSYNEQFF.

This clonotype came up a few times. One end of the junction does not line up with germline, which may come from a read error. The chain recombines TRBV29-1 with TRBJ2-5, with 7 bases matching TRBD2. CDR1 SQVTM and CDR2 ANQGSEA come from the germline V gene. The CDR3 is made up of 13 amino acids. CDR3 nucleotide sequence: TGCAGCGTTGCACTAGCGAGCCAAGAGACCCGGTACTTC. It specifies CSVALASQETRYF.

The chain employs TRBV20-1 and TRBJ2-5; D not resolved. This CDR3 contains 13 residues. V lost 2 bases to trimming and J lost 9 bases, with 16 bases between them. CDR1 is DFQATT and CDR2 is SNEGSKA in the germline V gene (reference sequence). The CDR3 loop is CSARYYRSESQYF. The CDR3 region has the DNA TGCAGTGCTAGATACTATAGGAGTGAATCCCAGTACTTC.

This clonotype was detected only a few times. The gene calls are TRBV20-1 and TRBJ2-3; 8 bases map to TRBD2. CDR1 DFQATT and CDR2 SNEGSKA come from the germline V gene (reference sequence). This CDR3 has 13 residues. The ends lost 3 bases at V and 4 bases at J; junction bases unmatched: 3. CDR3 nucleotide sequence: TGCAGTGCTAGCGGGAGGGTATCAGATACGCAGTATTTT. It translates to CSASGRVSDTQYF.

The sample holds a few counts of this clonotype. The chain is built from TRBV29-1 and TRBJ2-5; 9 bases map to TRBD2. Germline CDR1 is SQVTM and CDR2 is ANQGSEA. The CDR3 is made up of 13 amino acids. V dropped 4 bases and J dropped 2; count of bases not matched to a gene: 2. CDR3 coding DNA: TGCAGCGTTGTGCTAGCGGGACAAGAGACCCAGTACTTC. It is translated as CSVVLAGQETQYF.

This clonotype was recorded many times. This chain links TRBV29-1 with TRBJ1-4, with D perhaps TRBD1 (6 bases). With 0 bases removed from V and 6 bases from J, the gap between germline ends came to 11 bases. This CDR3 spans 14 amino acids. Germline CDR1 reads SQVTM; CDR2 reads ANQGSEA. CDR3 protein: CSVEEGGGDEKLFF. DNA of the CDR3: TGCAGCGTTGAAGAAGGAGGGGGGGATGAAAAACTGTTTTTT.

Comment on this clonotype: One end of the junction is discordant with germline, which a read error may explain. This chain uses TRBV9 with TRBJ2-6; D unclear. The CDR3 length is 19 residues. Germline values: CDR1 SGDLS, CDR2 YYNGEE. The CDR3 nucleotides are TGTGCCAGCAGTGTAGCTACTTTTGGCAGAACCTCTGGGGCCAACGTCCTGACTTTC. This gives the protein CASSVATFGRTSGANVLTF. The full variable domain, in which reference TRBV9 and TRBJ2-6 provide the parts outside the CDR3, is DSGVTQTPKHLITATGQRVTLRCSPRSGDLSVYWYQQSLDQGLQFLIQYYNGEERAKGNILERFSAQQFPDLHSELNLSSLELGDSALYFCASSVATFGRTSGANVLTFGAGSRLTVL.

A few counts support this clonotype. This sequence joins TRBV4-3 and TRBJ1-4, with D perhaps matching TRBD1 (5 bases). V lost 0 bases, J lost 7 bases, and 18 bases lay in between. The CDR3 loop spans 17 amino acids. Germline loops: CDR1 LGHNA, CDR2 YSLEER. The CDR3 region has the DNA TGCGCCAGCAGCCAAGATGTCGGCAGGGCGGTGGGTGAAAAACTGTTTTTT. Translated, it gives CASSQDVGRAVGEKLFF.

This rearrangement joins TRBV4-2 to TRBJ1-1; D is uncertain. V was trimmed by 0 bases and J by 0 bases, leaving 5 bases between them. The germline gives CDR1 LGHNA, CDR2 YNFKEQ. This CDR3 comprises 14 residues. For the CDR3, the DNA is TGTGCCAGCAGCCAAGACAGCATGAACACTGAAGCTTTCTTT. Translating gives CASSQDSMNTEAFF.

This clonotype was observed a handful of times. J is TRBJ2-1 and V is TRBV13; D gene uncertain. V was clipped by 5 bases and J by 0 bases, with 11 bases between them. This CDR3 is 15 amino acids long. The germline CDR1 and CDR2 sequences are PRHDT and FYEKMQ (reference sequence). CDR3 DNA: TGTGCCAGCAGCGAAAGCCGATACTCCTACAATGAGCAGTTCTTC. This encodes CASSESRYSYNEQFF.

In DNA, the CDR3 is TGCGCCAGCGGGCCAGGGGATAACACCGGGGAGCTGTTTTTT. It codes for CASGPGDNTGELFF. The chain recombines TRBV5-1 with TRBJ2-2, with a possible D match to TRBD1 (6 bases). Germline V gene data show CDR1 as SGHRS and CDR2 as YFSETQ. V was shortened by 7 bases and J by 2 bases, with 12 bases between the two germline ends. This CDR3 contains 14 residues.

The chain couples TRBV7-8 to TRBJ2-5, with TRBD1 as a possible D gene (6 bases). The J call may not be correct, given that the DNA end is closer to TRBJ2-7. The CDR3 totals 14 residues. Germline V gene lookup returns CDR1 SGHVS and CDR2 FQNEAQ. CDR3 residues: CASSLDRSVHEQYF. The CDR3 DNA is TGTGCCAGCAGCCTTGACAGGTCGGTCCACGAGCAGTACTTC.

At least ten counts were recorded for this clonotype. The CDR3 spells CASSQGLAVGELFF. The DNA of the CDR3 is TGCGCCAGCAGCCAGGGACTAGCAGTCGGGGAGCTGTTTTTT. The rearrangement uses TRBV4-1 and TRBJ2-2; TRBD2 matches at 9 bases. The CDR3 contains 14 residues. The V gene end was trimmed by 3 bases and the J gene end by 7 bases; junction bases not matched to a gene: 3. Germline CDR1 reads MGHRA; CDR2 reads YSYEKL.

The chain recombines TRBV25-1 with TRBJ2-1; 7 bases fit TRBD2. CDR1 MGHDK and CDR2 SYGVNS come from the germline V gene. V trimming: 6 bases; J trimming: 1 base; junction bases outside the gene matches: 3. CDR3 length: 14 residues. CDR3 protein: CASRPSGSYNEQFF. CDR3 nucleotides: TGTGCCAGCAGACCTAGCGGTTCCTACAATGAGCAGTTCTTC.